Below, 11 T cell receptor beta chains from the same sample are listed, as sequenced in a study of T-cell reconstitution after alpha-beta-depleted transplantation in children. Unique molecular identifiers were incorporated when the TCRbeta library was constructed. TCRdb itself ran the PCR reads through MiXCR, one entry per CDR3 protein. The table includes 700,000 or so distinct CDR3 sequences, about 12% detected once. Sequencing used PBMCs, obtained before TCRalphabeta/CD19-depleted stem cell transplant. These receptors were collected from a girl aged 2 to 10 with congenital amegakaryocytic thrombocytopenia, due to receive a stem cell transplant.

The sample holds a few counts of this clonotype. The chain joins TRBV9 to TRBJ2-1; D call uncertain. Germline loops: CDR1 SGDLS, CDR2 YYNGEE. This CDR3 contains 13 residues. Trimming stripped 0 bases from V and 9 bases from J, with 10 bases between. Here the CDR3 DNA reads TGTGCCAGCAGCGTAGCCCCGTCGGGTGAGCAGTTCTTC. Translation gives CASSVAPSGEQFF.

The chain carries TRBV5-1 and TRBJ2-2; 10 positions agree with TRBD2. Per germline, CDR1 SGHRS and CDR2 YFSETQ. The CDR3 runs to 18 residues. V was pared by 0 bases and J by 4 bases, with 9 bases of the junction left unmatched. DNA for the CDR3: TGCGCCAGCAGCTTGGCTAGCGGGAGTTTCTCTGGCACCGGGGAGCTGTTTTTT. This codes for CASSLASGSFSGTGELFF. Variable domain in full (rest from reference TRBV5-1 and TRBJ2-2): KAGVTQTPRYLIKTRGQQVTLSCSPISGHRSVSWYQQTPGQGLQFLFEYFSETQRNKGNFPGRFSGRQFSNSRSEMNVSTLELGDSALYLCASSLASGSFSGTGELFFGEGSRLTVL.

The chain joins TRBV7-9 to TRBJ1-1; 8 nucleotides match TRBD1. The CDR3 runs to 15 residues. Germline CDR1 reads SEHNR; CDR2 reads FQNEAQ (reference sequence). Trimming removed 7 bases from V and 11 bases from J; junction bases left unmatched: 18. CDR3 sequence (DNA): TGTGCCAGCACCCTACGCGGACAGGGCTCGGGGAAGGCTTTCTTT. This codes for CASTLRGQGSGKAFF.

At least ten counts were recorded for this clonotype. The CDR3 nucleotides read TGCAGCGTATCCGCCGGGACTCTTAAAAACATTCAGTACTTC. Residues: CSVSAGTLKNIQYF. The chain joins TRBV29-1 to TRBJ2-4; a weak D match, TRBD2 (6 bases). Trimming removed 6 bases at V and 4 bases at J, with 16 bases between. The germline gives CDR1 SQVTM, CDR2 ANQGSEA. The CDR3 runs to 14 residues.

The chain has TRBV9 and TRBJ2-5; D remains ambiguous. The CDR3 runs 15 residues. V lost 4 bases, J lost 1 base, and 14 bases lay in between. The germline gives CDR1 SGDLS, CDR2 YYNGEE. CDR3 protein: CASSPTTGLQETQYF. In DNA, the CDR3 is TGTGCCAGCAGCCCGACGACGGGCCTCCAAGAGACCCAGTACTTC. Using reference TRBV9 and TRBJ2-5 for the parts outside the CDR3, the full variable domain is DSGVTQTPKHLITATGQRVTLRCSPRSGDLSVYWYQQSLDQGLQFLIQYYNGEERAKGNILERFSAQQFPDLHSELNLSSLELGDSALYFCASSPTTGLQETQYFGPGTRLLVL.

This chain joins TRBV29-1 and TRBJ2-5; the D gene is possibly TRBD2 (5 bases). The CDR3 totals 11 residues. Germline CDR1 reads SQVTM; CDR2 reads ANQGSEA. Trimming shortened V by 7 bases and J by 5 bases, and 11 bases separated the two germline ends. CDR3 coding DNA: TGCAGCGCTGACCCGGGGGAGACCCAGTACTTC. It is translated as CSADPGETQYF.

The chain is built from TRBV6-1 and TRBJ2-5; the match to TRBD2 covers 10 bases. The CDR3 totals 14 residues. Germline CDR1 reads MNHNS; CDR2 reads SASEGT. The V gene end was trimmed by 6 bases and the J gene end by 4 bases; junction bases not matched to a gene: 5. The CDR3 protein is CASSFLAGVETQYF. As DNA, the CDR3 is TGTGCCAGCAGCTTCCTAGCGGGAGTAGAGACCCAGTACTTC.

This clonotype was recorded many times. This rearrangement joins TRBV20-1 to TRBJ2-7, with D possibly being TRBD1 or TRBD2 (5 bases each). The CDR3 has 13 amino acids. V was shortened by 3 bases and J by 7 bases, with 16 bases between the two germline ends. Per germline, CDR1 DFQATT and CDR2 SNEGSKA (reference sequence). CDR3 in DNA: TGCAGTGCTAGGCCCTTATGGGGGAAAGAGCAGTACTTC. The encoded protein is CSARPLWGKEQYF.

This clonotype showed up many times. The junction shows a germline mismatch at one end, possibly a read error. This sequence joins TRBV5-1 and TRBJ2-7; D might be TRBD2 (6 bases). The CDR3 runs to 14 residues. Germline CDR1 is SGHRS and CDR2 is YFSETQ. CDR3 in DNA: TGTGCCAGCAGCTTAGAAGCGGGCTCCTACGAGCAGTACTTC. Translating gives CASSLEAGSYEQYF.

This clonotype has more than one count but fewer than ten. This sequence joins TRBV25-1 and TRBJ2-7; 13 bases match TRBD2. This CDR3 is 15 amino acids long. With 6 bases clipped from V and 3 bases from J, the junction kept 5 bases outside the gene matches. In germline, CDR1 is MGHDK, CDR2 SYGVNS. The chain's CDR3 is CASSEGLAGLYEQYF. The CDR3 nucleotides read TGTGCCAGCAGCGAGGGACTAGCGGGACTCTACGAGCAGTACTTC.

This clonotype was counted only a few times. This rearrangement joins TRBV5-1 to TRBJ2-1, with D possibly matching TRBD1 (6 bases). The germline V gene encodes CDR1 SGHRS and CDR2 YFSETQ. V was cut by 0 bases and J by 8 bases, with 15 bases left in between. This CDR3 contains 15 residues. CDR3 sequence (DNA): TGCGCCAGCAGCTTGGTGTCAGGGGATAGCTATGAGCAGTTCTTC. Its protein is CASSLVSGDSYEQFF.